This T cell receptor beta chain was captured in a study of T cells after yellow fever vaccination. Deletions cut 4 bases from V and 6 bases from J, with 13 bases between. The CDR3 is 14 residues long. Per germline, CDR1 SGHRS and CDR2 YFSETQ. Broader study findings: Clones from primary vaccination mostly reappeared after the booster (less than 98% CD4, approximately 86% CD8). The CD4 compartment and the CD8 compartment contained a small share of clonotypes in common.

Worth noting for this clonotype: Its antigen remains unidentified.

TCRdb called the 5' RACE reads again in MiXCR, with one record for every CDR3 protein. The table lists about 160,000 distinct CDR3 sequences, around 7.3% of them singletons. This clonotype originated in a man between 18 and 35 years old who received the YFV17D yellow fever vaccine. The source was CD4+ T cells sorted from PBMCs, collected about 5 days after the first yellow fever vaccination. The chain employs TRBV5-1 and TRBJ1-4; D is ambiguous. Here the CDR3 reads CASSRAEGDEKLFF. The CDR3 DNA reads TGCGCCAGCAGCCGGGCCGAAGGTGATGAAAAACTGTTTTTT.